This T cell receptor beta chain appears in the sequencing data of a study of shared clonotypes between healthy human individuals. Study-wide results and caveats: Generally, naive subsets (rather than memory subsets) showed larger estimated richness.

Trimming removed 1 base at V and 0 bases at J, with 7 bases between. Germline V gene data show CDR1 as SGHTA and CDR2 as FQGNSA. There are 15 residues in the CDR3. This clone was observed a few times. What it binds is unknown. The identical CDR3 is also encoded by other nucleotide sequences in the sample. Only in-frame clones appear in the TCRdb table, and some are missing; sequencing was by immunoSEQ multiplex PCR. The table lists roughly 2,300,000 clones, less than 95% of them singletons. The chain employs TRBV7-2 and TRBJ1-5, with D tentatively TRBD1 (6 bases). Sequenced sample: naive CD4+ T cells from PBMCs. Noted subset: CD45RA+ positively selected. The receptor was isolated from a young man in good health. Some clones in this sample may be carry-over from other donors' samples. DNA of the CDR3: TGTGCCAGCAGCTTAGTACAGGGTAGCAATCAGCCCCAGCATTTT. This sequence encodes CASSLVQGSNQPQHF.